Listed below are T cell receptor beta chains from one sample, sequenced in a study of T cell responses to AZD1222 COVID-19 vaccine. Assay used: immunoSEQ multiplex PCR; TCRdb lists only in-frame clones, some missing. The data contain about 100,000 clones, around nine tenths of them seen just once; the ten biggest clones take up approximately 15%. The sample in question was peripheral blood, obtained on day 0 of AZD1222 vaccination. Receptors were obtained from an adult in good health. Both conserved end residues are part of each CDR3. The order of the fields is J gene, D gene, clone size, V gene, CDR3 DNA, CDR3 protein. The D gene is left open where the match is weak. Not all rows give a size; the values are once, few, many and, for expanded clones, a class.

j_gene: TRBJ2-5
d_gene: TRBD2
abundance: -
v_gene: TRBV9
CDR3nt: TGTGCCAGCAGTGCCGGGGCGGGAGGCGGCGAGACCCAGTACTTC
CDR3aa: CASSAGAGGGETQYF

j_gene: TRBJ2-1
d_gene: TRBD1
abundance: -
v_gene: TRBV7-9
CDR3nt: TGTGCCAGCAGCGTCCGCCGTCCTGAAGCAGGGGGCAATGAGCAGTTCTTC
CDR3aa: CASSVRRPEAGGNEQFF

j_gene: TRBJ1-6
d_gene: -
abundance: -
v_gene: TRBV6-5
CDR3nt: TGTGCCAGCACCGTGACAGGCGGATATAATTCACCCCTCCACTTT
CDR3aa: CASTVTGGYNSPLHF

j_gene: TRBJ2-2
d_gene: TRBD1
abundance: -
v_gene: TRBV12-5
CDR3nt: TGTGCTAGTGGAAAGGGACAGGGAAACACCGGGGAGCTGTTTTTT
CDR3aa: CASGKGQGNTGELFF

j_gene: TRBJ1-2
d_gene: -
abundance: -
v_gene: TRBV7-9
CDR3nt: TGTGCCAGCAGCCCCTCAACAGTGACTAACTATGGCTACACCTTC
CDR3aa: CASSPSTVTNYGYTF

j_gene: TRBJ1-1
d_gene: -
abundance: many
v_gene: TRBV6-5
CDR3nt: TGTGCCAGCAGTCAGAGGGGTGTAAGGGGAGCTTTCTTT
CDR3aa: CASSQRGVRGAFF

j_gene: TRBJ1-5
d_gene: -
abundance: -
v_gene: TRBV10-3
CDR3nt: TGTGCCATCAGCGCGAGTCCGGGAGATGAGCCCCAGCATTTT
CDR3aa: CAISASPGDEPQHF

j_gene: TRBJ1-1
d_gene: -
abundance: -
v_gene: TRBV7-6
CDR3nt: TGTGCCAGCAGCTTCGGGGGCCTGGGAACTGAAGCTTTCTTT
CDR3aa: CASSFGGLGTEAFF

j_gene: TRBJ2-7
d_gene: -
abundance: -
v_gene: TRBV7-2
CDR3nt: TGTGCCAGCAGCCCCTTGGGGTACGAGCAGTACTTC
CDR3aa: CASSPLGYEQYF

j_gene: TRBJ2-7
d_gene: -
abundance: -
v_gene: TRBV12-2
CDR3nt: TGTGCAAGTCGCTTTTTAGGGCCTCCCTTGAGGTACTTC
CDR3aa: CASRFLGPPLRYF

j_gene: TRBJ2-7
d_gene: -
abundance: few
v_gene: TRBV7-9
CDR3nt: TGTGCCAGCAGTTACCAAGGGGGGCAGTACTTC
CDR3aa: CASSYQGGQYF

j_gene: TRBJ2-7
d_gene: -
abundance: many
v_gene: TRBV28
CDR3nt: TGTGCCAGCAGCCCCTCCCCGTACGAGCAGTACTTC
CDR3aa: CASSPSPYEQYF

j_gene: TRBJ1-1
d_gene: -
abundance: -
v_gene: TRBV24-1
CDR3nt: TGTGCCACCAGTGATTTCCCCCCGGGTAACAGCAACATGAACACTGAAGCTTTCTTT
CDR3aa: CATSDFPPGNSNMNTEAFF

j_gene: TRBJ2-5
d_gene: -
abundance: -
v_gene: TRBV3-1/TRBV3-2
CDR3nt: TGTGCCAGCAGCCACCGACGAAATGACCGAGGGACCCAGTACTTC
CDR3aa: CASSHRRNDRGTQYF

j_gene: TRBJ1-2
d_gene: -
abundance: -
v_gene: TRBV7-3
CDR3nt: TGTGCCAGCAGCGTCGGATCAGCGGGGGACTATGGCTACACCTTC
CDR3aa: CASSVGSAGDYGYTF

j_gene: TRBJ2-7
d_gene: -
abundance: -
v_gene: TRBV10-2
CDR3nt: TGCGCCAGCAGTGAGGCTCATTTTGGGCAGTACTTC
CDR3aa: CASSEAHFGQYF